This T cell receptor beta chain was documented in a study of control samples from healthy donors and cancer patients (dated by TCRdb to the early 2020s). On this clone: The antigen it recognizes is unknown. Per-base quality was not reported, and no clone a single base away is much larger than it.

The library was obtained by the immunoSEQ multiplex PCR assay. As stored in TCRdb, this immuneACCESS dataset retains in-frame rearrangements with V and J assigned. A fraction of the clones does not appear; measured against another copy, unresolved V genes explain less than half of the discrepancy, and the remainder lacks a known reason. The sample table contains approximately 82,000 clones; only one count was recorded for 93% of them. Together, the top ten hold 1.3% of the sample. V is reduced by 4 bases and J by 7 bases, leaving a spacing of 13 bases between them. Based on the germline V gene, the CDR1 and CDR2 sequences are MDHEN and SYDVKM. The CDR3 spans 14 residues, from the cysteine through the phenylalanine. Just the 42-base CDR3 DNA is kept, in frame starting at base 1.

The receptor comes from a woman between 40 and 50 years old with lung cancer. The sequence is built from TRBV28 and TRBJ2-2; TRBD2 is possibly the D segment (6 matching bases). Sequences were obtained from PBMCs. Here the CDR3 is given as CASSSLTGVGELFF. In nucleotide form, the sequence is TGTGCCAGCAGTTCCCTTACGGGGGTCGGGGAGCTGTTTTTT.